This T cell receptor (beta chain) was recovered during a study of human T cells and chemical hapten exposure. Study details: Diphenylcyclopropenone doses were given weekly to the scalps of patients across the roughly 25-week study.

Methods used by the authors: Between about 23,224 and 750,000 TCRs appeared in each sample, and the median stood at roughly 95,000. TCRdb analysed the RACE reads with MiXCR anew, one entry per CDR3 protein. These V and J calls rely on TCRdb rather than the paper's analysis. The data contain under 75,000 distinct CDR3 sequences, 11% of them singletons. Many counts were recorded for this clonotype. The time point was: patch test 3, about 24 weeks after DPC sensitization. As to treatment: therapeutic diphenylcyclopropenone sensitization with weekly scalp DPC. This CDR3 is 10 amino acids long. CDR1 is DFQATT and CDR2 is SNEGSKA in the germline V gene (reference sequence).

The source of this sequence is a woman between 50 and 59 years old with alopecia areata. Some clones in this sample may be carry-over from other donors' samples. The material was whole blood, obtained in connection with sensitization to the hapten diphenylcyclopropenone (DPC). The rearrangement joins TRBV20-1 to TRBJ1-1; D gene unclear. CDR3 sequence: CRSPGTEAFF. CDR3 bases: TGCAGATCACCCGGCACTGAAGCTTTCTTT.